This record concerns one T cell receptor (beta chain) sequence. The target antigen is unknown. Only in-frame clones appear in the TCRdb table, and some are missing; sequencing was by immunoSEQ multiplex PCR. This sample has tens of thousands of clones; 84% occur once, and the top ten carry about 2.3%. The data originate from a study of a mutant IDH1 vaccine in newly diagnosed glioma. Time point here: week 11, during vaccination. With topical imiquimod, each dose of the vaccine consisted of 300 ug of mutant IDH1 20-mer peptide. This sample comprised PBMCs, obtained from a glioma patient whose treatment included an IDH1 peptide vaccine. This sequence was found in a man aged 35 to 55 with glioma.

The CDR3 DNA follows: TGTGCCAGCAGCGTAGCTTTTAGATCCCCCTATGGCTACACCTTC. This translates into CASSVAFRSPYGYTF. This rearrangement joins TRBV9 to TRBJ1-2; D is uncertain. This CDR3 is 15 amino acids long. Germline V gives CDR1 SGDLS, CDR2 YYNGEE. V was shortened by 0 bases and J by 4 bases, with 13 bases between the two germline ends.